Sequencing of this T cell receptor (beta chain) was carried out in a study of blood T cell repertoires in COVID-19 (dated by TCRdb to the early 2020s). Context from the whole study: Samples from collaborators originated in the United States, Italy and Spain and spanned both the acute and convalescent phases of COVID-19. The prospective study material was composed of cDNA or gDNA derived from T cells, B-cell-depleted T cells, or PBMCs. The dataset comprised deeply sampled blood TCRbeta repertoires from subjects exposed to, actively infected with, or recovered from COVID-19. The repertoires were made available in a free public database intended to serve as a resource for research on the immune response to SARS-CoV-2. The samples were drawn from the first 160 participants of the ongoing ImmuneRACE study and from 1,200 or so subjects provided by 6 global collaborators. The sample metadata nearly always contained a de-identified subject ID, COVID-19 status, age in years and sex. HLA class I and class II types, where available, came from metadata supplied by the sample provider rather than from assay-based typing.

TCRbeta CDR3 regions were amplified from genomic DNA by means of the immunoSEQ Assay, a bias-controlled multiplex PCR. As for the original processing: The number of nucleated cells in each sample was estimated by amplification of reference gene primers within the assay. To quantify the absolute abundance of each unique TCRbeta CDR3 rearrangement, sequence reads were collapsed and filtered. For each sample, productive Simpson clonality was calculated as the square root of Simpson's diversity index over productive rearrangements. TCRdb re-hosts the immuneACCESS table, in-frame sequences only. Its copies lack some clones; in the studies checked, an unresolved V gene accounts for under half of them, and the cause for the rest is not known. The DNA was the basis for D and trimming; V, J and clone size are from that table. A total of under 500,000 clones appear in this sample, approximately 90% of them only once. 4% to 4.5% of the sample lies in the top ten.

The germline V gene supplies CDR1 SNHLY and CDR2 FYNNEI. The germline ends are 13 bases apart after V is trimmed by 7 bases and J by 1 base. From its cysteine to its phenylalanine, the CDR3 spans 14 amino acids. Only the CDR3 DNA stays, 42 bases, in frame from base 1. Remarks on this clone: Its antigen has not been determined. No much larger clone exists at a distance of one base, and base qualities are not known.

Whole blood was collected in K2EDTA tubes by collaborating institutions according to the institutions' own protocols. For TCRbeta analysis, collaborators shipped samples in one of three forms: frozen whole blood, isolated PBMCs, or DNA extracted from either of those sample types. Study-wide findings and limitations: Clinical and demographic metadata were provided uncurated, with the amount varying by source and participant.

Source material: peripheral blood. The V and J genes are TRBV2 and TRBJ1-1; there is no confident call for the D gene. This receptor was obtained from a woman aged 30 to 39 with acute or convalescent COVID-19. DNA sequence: TGTGCCAGCATAATGGGCAGATCGAACACTGAAGCTTTCTTT. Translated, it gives CASIMGRSNTEAFF.